Here is one T cell receptor beta chain with its context. Other DNA sequences within the sample encode an identical CDR3. V dropped 3 bases and J dropped 7 bases, with 10 bases sitting between them. There are 13 residues in the CDR3. From germline, CDR1 is SNHLY and CDR2 FYNNEI. The data belong to a study of blood T cell repertoires in COVID-19. About the research overall: PBMCs, B-cell-depleted T cells, or T cells were the source of the cDNA or gDNA that made up the material.

Authors' processing steps: Nucleated cell number was recorded as an estimate derived from reference gene primer amplification. Using immunoSEQ multiplex PCR, the repertoire was profiled, and TCRdb retains in-frame clones only, with some absent. The V and J calls and the clone size are those of that table, but D and trimming were determined from the DNA. The table has 180,000 or so clones, roughly 90% seen once. Sequencing was carried out using peripheral blood. This clonotype was obtained from a man aged 50-59 years with acute or convalescent COVID-19. The chain joins TRBV2 to TRBJ1-5, with D hard to call. The DNA for the CDR3 is TGTGCCAGCAGTGAGGGGAGGTTACAGCCCCAGCATTTT. This encodes CASSEGRLQPQHF. Looking up the rest from reference TRBV2 and TRBJ1-5 gives the full variable domain: EPEVTQTPSHQVTQMGQEVILRCVPISNHLYFYWYRQILGQKVEFLVSFYNNEISEKSEIFDDQFSVERPDGSNFTLKIRSTKLEDSAMYFCASSEGRLQPQHFGDGTRLSIL.